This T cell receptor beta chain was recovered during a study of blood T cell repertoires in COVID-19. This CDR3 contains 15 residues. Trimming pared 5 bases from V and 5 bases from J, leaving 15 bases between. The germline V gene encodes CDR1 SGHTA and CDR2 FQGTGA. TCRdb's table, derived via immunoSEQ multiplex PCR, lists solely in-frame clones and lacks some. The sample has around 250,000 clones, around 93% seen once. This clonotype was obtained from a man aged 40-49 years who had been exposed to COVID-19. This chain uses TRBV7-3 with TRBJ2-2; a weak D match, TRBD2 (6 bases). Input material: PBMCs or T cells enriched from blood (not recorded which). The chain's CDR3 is CASSPGLVTTGELFF. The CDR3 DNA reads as TGTGCCAGCAGCCCGGGACTTGTTACGACCGGGGAGCTGTTTTTT. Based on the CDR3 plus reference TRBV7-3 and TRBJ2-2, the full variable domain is GAGVSQTPSNKVTEKGKYVELRCDPISGHTALYWYRQSLGQGPEFLIYFQGTGAADDSGLPNDRFFAVRPEGSVSTLKIQRTERGDSAVYLCASSPGLVTTGELFFGEGSRLTVL.